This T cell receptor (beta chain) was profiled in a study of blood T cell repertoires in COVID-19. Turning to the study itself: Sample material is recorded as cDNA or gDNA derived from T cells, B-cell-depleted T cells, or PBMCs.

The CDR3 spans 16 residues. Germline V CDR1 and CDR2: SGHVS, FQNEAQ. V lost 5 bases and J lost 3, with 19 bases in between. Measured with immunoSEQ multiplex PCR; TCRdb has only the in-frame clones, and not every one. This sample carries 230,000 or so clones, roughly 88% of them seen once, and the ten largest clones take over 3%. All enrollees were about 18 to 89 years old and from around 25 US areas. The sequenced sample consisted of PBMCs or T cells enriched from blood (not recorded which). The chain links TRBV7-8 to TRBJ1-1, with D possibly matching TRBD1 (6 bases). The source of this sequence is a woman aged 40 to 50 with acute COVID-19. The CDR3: CASSTQGPGQYTEAFF. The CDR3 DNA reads TGTGCCAGCAGCACACAAGGGCCCGGACAGTACACTGAAGCTTTCTTT.